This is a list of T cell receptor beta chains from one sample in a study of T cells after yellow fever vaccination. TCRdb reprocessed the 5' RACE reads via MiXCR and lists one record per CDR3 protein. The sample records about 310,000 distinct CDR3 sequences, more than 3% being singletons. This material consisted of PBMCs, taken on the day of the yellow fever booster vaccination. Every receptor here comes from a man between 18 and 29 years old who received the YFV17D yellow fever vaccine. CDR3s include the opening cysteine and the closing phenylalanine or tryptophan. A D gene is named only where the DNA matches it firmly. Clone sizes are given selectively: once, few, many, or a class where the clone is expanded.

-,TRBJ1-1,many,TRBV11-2,CASRARVNTEAFF,TGTGCCAGCAGAGCGAGAGTTAACACTGAAGCTTTCTTT
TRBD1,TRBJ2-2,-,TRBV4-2,CASSQEVAAGTGNTGELFF,TGTGCCAGCAGCCAAGAAGTAGCGGCCGGGACAGGGAACACCGGGGAGCTGTTTTTT
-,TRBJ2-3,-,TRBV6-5,CASSPRWAPSTDTQYF,TGTGCCAGCAGTCCCCGATGGGCTCCTAGCACAGATACGCAGTATTTT
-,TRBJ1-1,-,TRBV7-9,CASSRLFGGGTEAFF,TGTGCCAGCAGCCGCCTATTTGGTGGTGGGACTGAAGCTTTCTTT
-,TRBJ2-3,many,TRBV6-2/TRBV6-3,CASSYSISTDTQYF,TGTGCCAGCAGTTACTCCATCAGCACAGATACGCAGTATTTT
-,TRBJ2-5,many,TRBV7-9,CASSFSYGGMMETQYF,TGTGCCAGCAGCTTCTCTTACGGCGGGATGATGGAGACCCAGTACTTC
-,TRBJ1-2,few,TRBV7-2,CASSIQGDYGYTF,TGTGCCAGCAGCATCCAGGGAGACTATGGCTACACCTTC
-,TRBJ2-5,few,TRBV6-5,CASSYTGQAGGETQYF,TGTGCCAGCAGTTACACCGGACAGGCCGGAGGGGAGACCCAGTACTTC
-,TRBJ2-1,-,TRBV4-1,CASSQDRAGASIWSEQFF,TGCGCCAGCAGCCAAGACCGGGCAGGAGCTAGCATTTGGTCTGAGCAGTTCTTC
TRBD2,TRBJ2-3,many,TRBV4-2,CASSRSGAPTDTQYF,TGTGCCAGCAGCCGAAGCGGGGCCCCCACAGATACGCAGTATTTT
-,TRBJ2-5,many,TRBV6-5,CASSHRETQYF,TGTGCCAGCAGTCACAGGGAGACCCAGTACTTC
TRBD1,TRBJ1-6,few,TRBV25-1,CASSDSGGQAGSPLHF,TGTGCCAGCAGTGATTCGGGGGGACAGGCGGGCTCACCCCTCCACTTT
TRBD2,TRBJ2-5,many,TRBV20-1,CSANSGGGGPQETQYF,TGCAGTGCTAACAGCGGGGGCGGGGGGCCGCAAGAGACCCAGTACTTC
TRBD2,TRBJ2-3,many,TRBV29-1,CSVETPAGVLSSTDTQYF,TGCAGCGTTGAAACCCCAGCGGGGGTGTTGTCTAGCACAGATACGCAGTATTTT
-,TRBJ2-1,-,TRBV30,CAWRSTRRINEQFF,TGTGCCTGGAGGTCGACTAGAAGGATAAATGAGCAGTTCTTC
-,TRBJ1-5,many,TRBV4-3,CASSPESGGEHNQPQHF,TGCGCCAGCAGCCCCGAAAGCGGGGGGGAGCACAATCAGCCCCAGCATTTT
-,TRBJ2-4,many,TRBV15,CATSRSPTREDIQYF,TGTGCCACCAGCAGGTCACCGACTAGGGAGGACATTCAGTACTTC
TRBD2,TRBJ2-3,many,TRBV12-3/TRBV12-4,CASSLPSGGRTDTQYF,TGTGCCAGCAGTTTACCTAGCGGGGGGCGCACAGATACGCAGTATTTT
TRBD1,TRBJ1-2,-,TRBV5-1,CASSPGQEYGNTF,TGCGCCAGCAGCCCGGGACAGGAATATGGCAACACCTTC
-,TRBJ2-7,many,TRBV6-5,CASTFTGLGGYEQYF,TGTGCCAGCACTTTCACTGGACTAGGGGGCTACGAGCAGTACTTC
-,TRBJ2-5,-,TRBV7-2,CASSLEYSVETQYF,TGTGCCAGCAGCTTAGAGTACTCGGTGGAGACCCAGTACTTC
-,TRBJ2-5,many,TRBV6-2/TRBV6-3,CASGGALEETQYF,TGTGCCAGCGGGGGGGCCTTGGAAGAGACCCAGTACTTC
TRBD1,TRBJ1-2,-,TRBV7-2,CASSSQAGGYGYTF,TGTGCCAGCAGCTCACAAGCAGGGGGCTATGGCTACACCTTC
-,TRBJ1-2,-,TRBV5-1,CASSGGPGRGNYGYTF,TGCGCCAGCAGCGGAGGGCCAGGCCGGGGTAACTATGGCTACACCTTC
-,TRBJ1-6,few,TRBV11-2,CASSFSIEDSPLHF,TGTGCCAGCAGCTTTAGCATCGAGGATTCACCCCTCCACTTT
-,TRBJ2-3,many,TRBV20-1,CSASSPRRGSTDTQYF,TGCAGTGCTAGTTCTCCGCGTCGGGGGAGCACAGATACGCAGTATTTT
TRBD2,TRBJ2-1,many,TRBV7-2,CASSLQTSGGYNEQFF,TGTGCCAGCAGCTTACAGACTAGCGGGGGCTACAATGAGCAGTTCTTC
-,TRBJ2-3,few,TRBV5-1,CASSFSQGRRADTQYF,TGCGCCAGCAGCTTTTCCCAGGGGAGGAGGGCAGATACGCAGTATTTT
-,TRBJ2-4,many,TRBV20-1,CSARDLIKDLIAKNIQYF,TGCAGTGCTAGAGATCTGATCAAGGACCTAATAGCCAAAAACATTCAGTACTTC
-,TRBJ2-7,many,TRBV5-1,CASSLVYTGTSYEQYF,TGCGCCAGCAGCTTGGTTTATACAGGGACCTCCTACGAGCAGTACTTC
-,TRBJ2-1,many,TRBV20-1,CSARDEGNEQFF,TGCAGTGCTCGGGACGAGGGCAATGAGCAGTTCTTC
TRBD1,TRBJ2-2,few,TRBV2,CASSATGAGTGELFF,TGTGCCAGCAGCGCGACAGGGGCGGGCACCGGGGAGCTGTTTTTT
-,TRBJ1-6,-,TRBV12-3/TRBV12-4,CASSLANILNSPLHF,TGTGCCAGCAGCTTGGCTAACATACTCAATTCACCCCTCCACTTT
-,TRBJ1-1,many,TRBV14,CASSHGYTEAFF,TGTGCCAGCAGCCACGGCTACACTGAAGCTTTCTTT
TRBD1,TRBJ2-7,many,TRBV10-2,CASKFGTGGSYEQYF,TGCGCCAGCAAATTCGGGACAGGGGGCTCCTACGAGCAGTACTTC
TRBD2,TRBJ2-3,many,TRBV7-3,CASAAGVTQYF,TGTGCCAGCGCAGCGGGGGTTACGCAGTATTTT
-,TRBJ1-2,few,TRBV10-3,CAIISDRDYGYTF,TGTGCCATCATCTCCGACAGAGACTATGGCTACACCTTC
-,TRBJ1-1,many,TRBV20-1,CSAGEGGNTEAFF,TGCAGTGCAGGGGAGGGGGGGAACACTGAAGCTTTCTTT
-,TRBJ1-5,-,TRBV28,CASSATGYSNQPQHF,TGTGCCAGCAGTGCCACAGGATATAGCAATCAGCCCCAGCATTTT
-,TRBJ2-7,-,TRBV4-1,CASSQPEGRYEQYF,TGCGCCAGCAGCCAGCCAGAAGGGCGGTACGAGCAGTACTTC
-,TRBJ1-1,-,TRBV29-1,CSVTPMNTEAFF,TGCAGCGTGACGCCAATGAACACTGAAGCTTTCTTT
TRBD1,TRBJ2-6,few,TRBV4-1,CASRPVRDRVTGANVLTF,TGCGCCAGCAGACCTGTCCGGGACAGGGTGACCGGGGCCAACGTCCTGACTTTC
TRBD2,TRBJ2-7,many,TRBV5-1,CASSLGLADYEQYF,TGCGCCAGCAGCTTGGGACTAGCGGATTACGAGCAGTACTTC
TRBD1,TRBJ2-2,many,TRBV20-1,CSAGDPGTGRIGLFF,TGCAGTGCTGGAGACCCCGGGACAGGCCGGATAGGGCTGTTTTTT
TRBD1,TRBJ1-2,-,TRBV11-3,CASQGDGYTF,TGTGCCAGTCAGGGGGATGGCTACACCTTC
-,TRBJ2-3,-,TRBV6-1,CATIRGPIKDTQYF,TGTGCCACCATTCGGGGACCCATTAAGGATACGCAGTATTTT
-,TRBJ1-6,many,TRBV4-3,CASSPAVNSPLHF,TGCGCCAGCAGCCCTGCGGTTAATTCACCCCTCCACTTT
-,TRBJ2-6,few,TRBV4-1,CASSQGHGSGANVLTF,TGCGCCAGCAGCCAAGGACACGGGTCCGGGGCCAACGTCCTGACTTTC
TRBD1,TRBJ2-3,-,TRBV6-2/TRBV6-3,CASSYGGQGEVDTQYF,TGTGCCAGCAGTTACGGGGGACAGGGGGAGGTGGATACGCAGTATTTT
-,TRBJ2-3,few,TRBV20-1,CSARGPGGDTQYF,TGCAGTGCTAGAGGACCAGGAGGGGATACGCAGTATTTT
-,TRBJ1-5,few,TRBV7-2,CASSRRSARGTDSNQPQHF,TGTGCCAGCAGCCGCCGATCTGCTCGAGGAACGGATAGCAATCAGCCCCAGCATTTT
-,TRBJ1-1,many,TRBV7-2,CASSGGGIYGTEAFF,TGTGCCAGCAGCGGGGGGGGGATTTATGGGACTGAAGCTTTCTTT
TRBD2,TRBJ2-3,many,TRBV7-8,CASLQRGGRDTQYF,TGTGCCAGCTTACAGCGGGGGGGCCGAGATACGCAGTATTTT